This T cell receptor beta chain was observed in a study of cytomegalovirus exposure and HLA in healthy donors (dated by TCRdb to about 2017). With regard to the full study: According to an earlier analysis of 550 to 700 of the donors, 150 million to 200 million T cells yielded 95 million to 140 million unique TCR beta sequences and 276 Gb of sequence data. Roughly 300 gigabases of sequencing data and around 85 million unique TCR sequences made up an early release that covered 640 HLA-typed donors. Among the roughly 390 genotyped donors, around 81% belonged to the genetic ancestry cluster associated with self-reported Caucasian donors. The study aimed to test whether cataloging public T cell receptors could reveal signatures of past pathogen exposure. The T cell repertoires of several hundred subjects were profiled by immunosequencing and related to cytomegalovirus serostatus. In addition to the first cohort of hundreds of subjects, a separate validation cohort of about 120 different subjects was used. High-throughput TCR immunosequencing, statistical association of individual TCRs with disease status, and machine learning were combined to predict cytomegalovirus infection status. A later analysis re-analyzed previously published TCR beta repertoires from 600 to 850 donors and added high-resolution HLA genotyping to study TCR occurrence patterns. Rather than using new phenotypic data, the later analysis identified candidate immune exposures from TCR beta sequences and from how often those sequences occurred across donors. An earlier analysis of fewer than 750 of the donors used high-throughput TCR beta sequencing to judge whether each TCR beta V gene segment behaved as functional or pseudogenic. Donor age, sex, ethnicity and CMV serostatus were compiled together with the repertoire data. In a later genetic analysis, genome-wide SNP genotypes for about 55% of the roughly 700 donors were used, and that subset was treated as a discovery cohort. Every discovery cohort repertoire had been produced on one sequencing platform. Both class I and class II loci were covered by HLA typing, at four-digit resolution. Typing coverage differed by locus: A, B, C, DRB1 and DQB1 were typed in about 620-640 donors, DQA1 in roughly 510, DPA1 in around 600, and DPB1 in about 450. Four to six DR-DQ haplotypes were handled as single units for association and clustering because linkage in the cohort was strong. Across roughly 420 genotyped donors of the cohort, an average of approximately 240,000 unique TCR beta nucleotide sequences per donor were sequenced, and roughly a sixth of those sequences were non-productive. Study-wide conclusions, independent of this receptor: Some IMGT-functional V segments, including TRBV6-2 and TRBV6-3, could not be distinguished by the 87-base-pair reads and were therefore excluded. The authors suggested that the approach could potentially be generalized to other disease states and immunological phenotypes. The study gave a list of 150 to 200 TCR beta chains associated with cytomegalovirus. Roughly uniform sequencing depth across donors was assumed in presence/absence analyses, although this assumption may not hold. In a later analysis, TCR association rates were found to vary across HLA loci, with the most associated TCRs seen for DRB1 alleles and the fewest for HLA-C alleles. A group of highly shared sequence variants was considered likely to be a technical artifact of the sequencing pipeline. Cytomegalovirus status was reported to be diagnosed by the classifier with high specificity and sensitivity in both the original and validation cohorts. Because HLA typing was unavailable for some donors at each locus, only the typed subset was used in association tests. Most TCR sequences were observed very rarely across donors, whereas some public TCRs were present in many individuals. Strong co-occurrence of HLA alleles, especially DR and DQ, made assigning TCR associations to individual alleles difficult. A further reported finding was that TCR beta sequences accurately predicted the HLA-A and HLA-B alleles for most subjects in the first cohort. An association between a missense DCLRE1C variant and V-gene and J-gene trimming of TCR beta chains was found in a later genetic analysis and replicated in an independent cohort. Linkage disequilibrium might explain the correlated functional status among segregating V segments, but an unknown experimental factor could not be ruled out. Because counts were too low, seventeen rarely observed V segments, including chromosome 9 orphons, were excluded from the earlier analysis of some 540 of the donors. Compared with the roughly 700-donor mean, donors in an Asian-associated ancestry cluster had fewer N-insertions in productive TCRs, according to a later genetic analysis. Only TCR beta chains were sequenced in this cohort, and the absence of alpha or paired-chain data limited detectable features. A few of the identified cytomegalovirus-associated TCR beta chains were confirmed in vitro to be specific for cytomegalovirus antigens. In a later analysis, HLA-associated TCR beta chains were found to be more clonally expanded and to have lower generation probabilities than equally common non-associated chains. Most CMV-associated TCR beta chains appeared to be HLA-restricted in a later analysis, and the HLA associations seemed to be driven largely by CMV exposure. CMV serostatus was the only immune exposure information available for the cohort. Several of the top co-occurrence clusters appeared to be linked to parvovirus B19, influenza, CMV and Epstein-Barr virus, according to a later analysis. In an earlier analysis of more than 450 of the donors, most TCR beta V segments were observed in productive rearrangements about 90% or about 30% of the time, broadly matching IMGT annotations. At a false discovery rate of 0.05, a later analysis linked under 20,000 TCR beta sequences to specific HLA alleles.

Library preparation used the immunoSEQ multiplex PCR assay. A mixture of 60 forward primers for TCR Vbeta segments and 13 reverse primers for TCR Jbeta segments was used in the multiplex PCR. Amplification of the CDR3 region of rearranged TCR beta genes was performed with a multiplex PCR assay on genomic DNA. The amplified TCR beta libraries were sequenced on the Illumina HiSeq System as 87-base-pair reads. On the authors' methods: Across the 670 or so repertoires, a later analysis counted 75 million to 90 million unique TCR beta chains, around 11 million of which were shared by at least two donors. A nearest-neighbor algorithm error-corrected the raw reads and collapsed the reads into unique sequences, merging closely related sequences to remove PCR and sequencing errors. CDR3 sequences were aligned to IMGT reference sequences to assign V, D and J gene segments. For a sequence to be retained, a match of at least six nucleotides to both a V gene segment and a J gene segment was required. A rearrangement counted as productive if the CDR3 had no stop codons and remained in frame with V and J, and every other rearrangement counted as non-productive. Following IMGT convention, CDR3 was defined as the stretch from the second conserved V-encoded cysteine to the conserved J-encoded phenylalanine. Sequences without an unambiguous match to a single V gene segment were excluded from the earlier analysis of 450 to 650 of the donors. An earlier analysis of several hundred of the donors classified V segments as functional when productive rearrangements were above 56.7% and as segregating when the standard deviation between donors was above 5%. A statistical classification framework was developed to diagnose cytomegalovirus status using the catalog of TCR beta chain sequences. V and J gene assignment, in a later analysis, came from comparing TCR nucleotide sequences with IMGT/GENE-DB human TR gene sequences. The TCRdist pipeline was used in a later analysis to assign CDR3 sequences and most-parsimonious VDJ recombination scenarios. In a later analysis, every TCR beta chain was defined by the combination of its CDR3 amino acid sequence and its V-gene family, and reads without a unique V-gene family were dropped. A later analysis removed 600 or so highly shared, low-generation-probability nucleotide sequences to deal with suspected cross-contamination and a sequencing artifact. For each public chain, a later analysis derived a clonal expansion index from normalized ranks of inferred template counts within each repertoire. In a later analysis, generation probabilities were computed using a VDJ recombination model fitted to out-of-frame rearrangements, and the results were checked against IGoR. A later analysis scored TCR-TCR, TCR-HLA and TCR-CMV co-occurrence with hypergeometric tests, applying a repertoire-size bias correction to TCR pairs. A later analysis estimated false discovery rates by permuting HLA or CMV assignments 20 times. In a later analysis, co-occurring TCRs were grouped using DBSCAN, with TCRdist sequence similarity added in when clustering inside HLA-allele-positive subsets. Co-occurrence clustering excluded repertoires with fewer than 30,000 or more than 120,000 public chains, plus five with anomalous nucleotide sharing. This is the immuneACCESS table as TCRdb keeps it, with only in-frame sequences that have V and J called. A part of the clones is gone; compared with another copy, unresolved V genes explain less than half, and the rest is unexplained. That table is the source of V, J and clone size, and D and trimming were worked out from the DNA. The sample table shows approximately 150,000 clones, and 84% are seen once. Around 0.93% of the sample is taken by the ten largest.

Trimming takes 5 bases off V and 9 bases off J; junction bases not matched to a gene: 10. The CDR3, cysteine through phenylalanine, is 16 amino acids long. Kept here is only the CDR3 DNA, which spans 48 bases and is read in frame from base 1. According to the germline V gene, CDR1 reads MGHRA and CDR2 reads YSYEKL. This clone was recorded only once. Its antigen target is currently unknown. Qualities for individual bases were not recorded, and no much larger clone is one base off. The cohort comprised some 730 healthy bone marrow donors. Cohort members were all nominally healthy when sampled, although unrecorded immune exposures were likely present. The donor tested CMV seronegative and was one of the 352 seronegative cohort members. Every donor gave a peripheral blood sample, and the peripheral blood mononuclear cells from that sample were used for TCR beta sequencing. The Qiagen DNeasy Blood Extraction Kit was used to extract genomic DNA from the blood cell samples.

The specimen sequenced was PBMCs. The receptor was derived from a man aged 25-40 years in good health and CMV-seronegative. The V gene is TRBV4-1 and the J gene is TRBJ2-1; TRBD2 lines up with 13 middle nucleotides. CDR3 region: CASSATSGRVPSEQFF. The bases read TGCGCCAGCAGCGCCACTAGCGGGAGGGTCCCCAGTGAGCAGTTCTTC.